These 27 T cell receptor beta chains came from one sample sequenced in a study of Graves' ophthalmopathy and Graves' hyperthyroidism. TCR beta CDR3 amplification used RNA transcripts. HTBI primers primed a first-round RT-PCR, and a second-round multiplex PCR followed. One entry per CDR3 protein, called by TCRdb with MiXCR from the multiplex PCR reads. The repertoire holds 200,000 to 300,000 distinct CDR3 sequences, with 45% as singletons. Sequencing input: peripheral blood. The receptors here all came from an adult man with Graves' ophthalmopathy.

V usage is TRBV7-2 and J usage is TRBJ2-3, with D hard to call. Germline-derived CDR1 and CDR2 are SGHTA and FQGNSA. V was pared by 4 bases and J by 0 bases, with 8 bases between. The CDR3 sequence is 14 residues long. The CDR3 bases are TGTGCCAGCAGCTCACTGACTAGCACAGATACGCAGTATTTT. This translates into CASSSLTSTDTQYF.

On this clonotype itself: At one end, the junction sequence differs from germline, possibly due to a read error. This chain uses TRBV2 with TRBJ2-7; 10 nucleotides agree with TRBD1. From germline, CDR1 is SNHLY and CDR2 FYNNEI. The length of the CDR3 is 15 residues. The CDR3 spells CASSERGQGRGEQHF. The CDR3, as DNA: TGTGCCAGCAGTGAACGGGGACAGGGGAGGGGCGAGCAGCACTTC.

V usage is TRBV12-3 or TRBV12-4 and J usage is TRBJ1-5; D gene ambiguous. V lost 10 bases and J 3 bases, leaving 16 bases between the germline ends. The CDR3 extends over 14 amino acids. CDR3: CAIPLRVLNQPQHF. The CDR3 DNA reads TGTGCCATCCCTCTCCGGGTCCTCAATCAGCCCCAGCATTTT.

This CDR3 is CASSQGEVYGYTF. DNA of the CDR3: TGTGCCAGCAGCCAGGGGGAAGTCTATGGCTACACCTTC. The V and J genes are TRBV14 and TRBJ1-2, with D perhaps TRBD1 (5 bases). V lost 3 bases and J lost 4, with 9 bases in between. CDR1 and CDR2 from the germline V gene are SGHDN and FVKESK. The CDR3 is 13 residues long.

This clonotype was counted between two and nine times. This chain connects TRBV7-9 to TRBJ2-5; D may be TRBD2 (6 bases). Trimming pared 5 bases from V and 2 bases from J, leaving 15 bases between. Germline V CDR1 and CDR2: SEHNR, FQNEAQ (reference sequence). CDR3 length: 15 amino acids. The CDR3 DNA sequence: TGTGCCAGCAGCCGACAGTTGGCGGGACAAGAGACCCAGTACTTC. It yields the protein CASSRQLAGQETQYF.

The genes are TRBV5-1 and TRBJ2-3, with TRBD1 identical over 9 bases. The CDR3 extends over 17 amino acids. Looked up from germline, CDR1 is SGHRS and CDR2 is YFSETQ. The V gene end was trimmed by 4 bases and the J gene end by 2 bases; junction bases not matched to a gene: 11. CDR3 sequence reads: CASSLGTGNRVTDTQYF. Written as DNA, the CDR3 is TGCGCCAGCAGCCTAGGGACAGGGAATAGGGTCACAGATACGCAGTATTTT.

This clonotype was found many times. The J gene is TRBJ2-7, the V gene TRBV10-3; D gene ambiguous. Looked up from germline, CDR1 is ENHRY and CDR2 is SYGVKD. The CDR3 sequence is 14 residues long. V was cut by 4 bases and J by 1 base, with 11 bases left in between. The CDR3 protein is CAISASQPSYEQYF. CDR3 sequence (DNA): TGTGCCATCAGTGCGAGTCAGCCTTCCTACGAGCAGTACTTC.

The rearrangement uses TRBV20-1 and TRBJ2-7; 7 positions agree with TRBD1. V trimming: 0 bases; J trimming: 2 bases; junction bases outside the gene matches: 13. CDR1 is DFQATT and CDR2 is SNEGSKA in the germline V gene (reference sequence). The CDR3 covers 17 residues. CDR3 nucleotides: TGCAGTGCTAGAGATCTTCGTTCCTCGACAGGGACCTACGAGCAGTACTTC. It yields the protein CSARDLRSSTGTYEQYF.

This chain joins TRBV15 and TRBJ1-1; D possibly corresponds to TRBD1 (5 bases). V gave up 6 bases and J gave up 0 bases, with 14 bases separating them. The CDR3 length is 15 residues. Germline V gene data show CDR1 as LNHNV and CDR2 as YYDKDF (reference sequence). CDR3: CATSHGGGLNTEAFF. The DNA of the CDR3 is TGTGCCACCAGTCACGGCGGGGGATTGAACACTGAAGCTTTCTTT.

This clonotype was detected only once. The rearrangement links TRBV10-3 to TRBJ2-3, with D maybe TRBD2 (6 bases). The V end lost 5 bases, the J end lost 8 bases, and 20 bases lay between the germline ends. This CDR3 has 15 residues. Germline values: CDR1 ENHRY, CDR2 SYGVKD. The CDR3 loop reads CAISLESGGTGTQYF. The CDR3 DNA reads as TGTGCCATCAGTTTAGAGAGTGGCGGGACTGGTACGCAGTATTTT.

The J gene is TRBJ2-2, the V gene TRBV13; 12 bases match TRBD2. Germline values: CDR1 PRHDT, CDR2 FYEKMQ (reference sequence). The CDR3 covers 19 residues. V shed 5 bases, J shed 1 base, and the junction held 11 bases outside the gene matches. CDR3 loop: CASSRTWTSGEKNTGELFF. CDR3 coding DNA: TGTGCCAGCAGCCGAACGTGGACTAGCGGGGAGAAGAACACCGGGGAGCTGTTTTTT.

The genes are TRBV14 and TRBJ1-1; possibly TRBD1 for D (5 bases). This CDR3 has 12 residues. Germline loops: CDR1 SGHDN, CDR2 FVKESK. Trimming removed 4 bases at V and 2 bases at J, with 5 bases between. CDR3 coding DNA: TGTGCCAGCAGCCGGGACAACACTGAAGCTTTCTTT. Translation gives CASSRDNTEAFF.

The chain couples TRBV6-5 to TRBJ2-2; D is perhaps TRBD1 (6 bases). The V end lost 6 bases, the J end lost 5 bases, and 16 bases lay between the germline ends. Germline assignment: CDR1 MNHEY and CDR2 SVGAGI. CDR3 length equals 15 residues. The CDR3 region has the DNA TGTGCCAGCAGAGAAGCCCCGGACAGTACCGGGGAGCTGTTTTTT. This codes for CASREAPDSTGELFF.

V is TRBV7-9 and J is TRBJ1-6; D remains unclear. CDR1 is SEHNR, CDR2 FQNEAQ, per germline (reference sequence). The CDR3 spans 15 residues. V lost 3 bases and J lost 7, with 13 bases in between. The CDR3 DNA reads as TGTGCCAGCAGCTTGGGGAAGGGATTGAATTCACCCCTCCACTTT. Translation gives CASSLGKGLNSPLHF.

This clonotype came up a few times. The genes are TRBV29-1 and TRBJ1-3; D unclear. Between the trimmed V and J ends, which lost 4 bases and 6 bases, there was a span of 10 bases. This CDR3 region has 12 residues. The germline gives CDR1 SQVTM, CDR2 ANQGSEA. CDR3: CSVAPGTNTIYF. DNA for the CDR3: TGCAGCGTTGCCCCGGGTACAAACACCATATATTTT.

J is TRBJ2-1 and V is TRBV24-1; 7 bases map to TRBD2. Losses at the gene ends were 1 base for V and 0 bases for J; bases not matched to a gene: 2. CDR1 and CDR2 from the germline V gene are KGHDR and SFDVKD. The CDR3 loop spans 16 amino acids. CDR3 in DNA: TGTGCCACCAGTGATTTCTCTAGCGGCTCCTACAATGAGCAGTTCTTC. Amino acids: CATSDFSSGSYNEQFF.

This clonotype came up once. The J gene is TRBJ2-7, the V gene TRBV11-2; 7 bases are a match to TRBD2. V was pared by 4 bases and J by 7 bases, with 19 bases of the junction left unmatched. CDR3 length equals 17 residues. Germline CDR1 is SGHAT and CDR2 is FQNNGV. DNA of the CDR3: TGTGCCAGCAGCTCCCGAGCGGGGCAGGGAAGAGTAGGGGAGCAGTACTTC. Its protein product is CASSSRAGQGRVGEQYF.

This chain links TRBV7-9 with TRBJ1-1; 9 nucleotides align to TRBD1. The CDR3 runs to 16 residues. Per the germline V gene, CDR1 is SEHNR and CDR2 is FQNEAQ (reference sequence). V was pared by 7 bases and J by 2 bases, with 11 bases of the junction left unmatched. The CDR3 is CASTLFRDRVNTEAFF. CDR3 in DNA: TGTGCCAGCACTCTATTCCGGGACAGGGTTAACACTGAAGCTTTCTTT.

The chain has TRBV2 and TRBJ1-4, with D hard to call. From germline, CDR1 is SNHLY and CDR2 FYNNEI. The CDR3 is made up of 13 amino acids. V lost 2 bases, J lost 6 bases, and 7 bases lay in between. In DNA, the CDR3 is TGTGCCAGCAGTGAAACGGACGATGAAAAACTGTTTTTT. It encodes CASSETDDEKLFF.

The chain has TRBV7-2 and TRBJ2-2; D gene unclear. The length of the CDR3 is 11 residues. V shed 8 bases and J shed 8 bases, with 9 bases lying between them. Germline V gives CDR1 SGHTA, CDR2 FQGNSA. The CDR3 DNA sequence: TGTGCCAGCGGGCCTGAGGGGGAGCTGTTTTTT. This translates into CASGPEGELFF.

This sequence joins TRBV4-1 and TRBJ1-1, with a tentative D call TRBD1 (5 bases). The CDR3 sequence is 15 residues long. The V gene lost 0 bases and the J gene lost 0 bases, with 8 bases spanning the gap. The germline CDR1 and CDR2 sequences are MGHRA and YSYEKL. The CDR3 DNA reads TGCGCCAGCAGCCAAGACAGAGGGGTGAACACTGAAGCTTTCTTT. The encoded protein is CASSQDRGVNTEAFF.

The J gene is TRBJ2-7, the V gene TRBV18, with D uncertain. The CDR3 is made up of 12 amino acids. V lost 3 bases and J lost 7, with 10 bases in between. From germline, CDR1 is KGHSH and CDR2 LQKENI. In DNA form, the CDR3 reads TGTGCCAGCTCACCCAACCAAGGAGAGCAGTACTTC. Translated, it gives CASSPNQGEQYF. Variable domain in full (rest from reference TRBV18 and TRBJ2-7): NAGVMQNPRHLVRRRGQEARLRCSPMKGHSHVYWYRQLPEEGLKFMVYLQKENIIDESGMPKERFSAEFPKEGPSILRIQQVVRGDSAAYFCASSPNQGEQYFGPGTRLTVT.

The chain is built from TRBV7-9 and TRBJ2-7; D gene ambiguous. CDR1 and CDR2 (germline): SEHNR, FQNEAQ (reference sequence). The CDR3 covers 13 residues. Trimming cost V 11 bases and J 2 bases, with 16 bases left between them. The CDR3 bases are TGTGCCGGCACAGACCTTAATACCTACGAGCAGTACTTC. It is translated as CAGTDLNTYEQYF.

This rearrangement joins TRBV15 to TRBJ2-7, with D tentatively TRBD1 or TRBD2 (5 bases each). The CDR3 has 15 residues. V was cut by 5 bases and J by 5 bases, with 19 bases left in between. CDR1 is LNHNV, CDR2 YYDKDF, per germline (reference sequence). This chain's CDR3 is CATSAPRDGSDEQYF. CDR3 DNA: TGTGCCACCAGCGCCCCTCGGGACGGTTCCGACGAGCAGTACTTC.

This sequence joins TRBV19 and TRBJ1-4, with a possible D match to TRBD1 (5 bases). V was cut by 3 bases and J by 3 bases, with 14 bases left in between. The germline V gene has CDR1 LNHDA and CDR2 SQIVND (reference sequence). The CDR3 runs 16 residues. The chain's CDR3 is CASSIPWEGPNEKLFF. The CDR3 bases are TGTGCCAGTAGTATCCCCTGGGAGGGACCTAATGAAAAACTGTTTTTT.

In DNA, the CDR3 is TGTGCCAGCAGCGAGGGGGGGACAGGGGACAAACTGTTTTTT. Its translation is CASSEGGTGDKLFF. This chain joins TRBV7-3 and TRBJ1-4, with 10 positions matching TRBD1. V was pared by 5 bases and J by 11 bases, with 8 bases of the junction left unmatched. Germline CDR1 reads SGHTA; CDR2 reads FQGTGA. The CDR3 is 14 amino acids.

The table lists this clonotype with many counts. The gene calls are TRBV7-9 and TRBJ1-3; D uncertain. Looked up from germline, CDR1 is SEHNR and CDR2 is FQNEAQ (reference sequence). This CDR3 is built from 15 residues. V was clipped by 2 bases and J by 0 bases, with 8 bases between them. The DNA for the CDR3 is TGTGCCAGCAGCTTACAGGCGAGCTCTGGAAACACCATATATTTT. Protein: CASSLQASSGNTIYF.